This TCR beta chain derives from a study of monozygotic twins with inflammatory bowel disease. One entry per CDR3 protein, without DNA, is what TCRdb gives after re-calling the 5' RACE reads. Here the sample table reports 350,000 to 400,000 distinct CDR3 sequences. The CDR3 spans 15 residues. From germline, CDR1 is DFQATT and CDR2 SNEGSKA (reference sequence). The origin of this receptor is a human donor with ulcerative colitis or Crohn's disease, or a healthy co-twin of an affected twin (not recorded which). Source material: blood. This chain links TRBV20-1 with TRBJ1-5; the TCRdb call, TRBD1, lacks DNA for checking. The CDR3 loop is CSARAGTYPNQPQHF.